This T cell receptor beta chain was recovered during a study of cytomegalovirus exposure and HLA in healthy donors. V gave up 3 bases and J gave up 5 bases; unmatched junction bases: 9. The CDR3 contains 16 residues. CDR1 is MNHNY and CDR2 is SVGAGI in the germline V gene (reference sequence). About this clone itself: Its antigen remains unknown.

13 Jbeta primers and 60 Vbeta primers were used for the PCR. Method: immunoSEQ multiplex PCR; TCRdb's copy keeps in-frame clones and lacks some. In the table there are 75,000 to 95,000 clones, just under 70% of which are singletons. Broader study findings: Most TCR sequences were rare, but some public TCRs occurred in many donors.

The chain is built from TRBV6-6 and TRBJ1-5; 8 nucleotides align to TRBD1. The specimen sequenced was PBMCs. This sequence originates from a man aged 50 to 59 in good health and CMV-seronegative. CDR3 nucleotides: TGTGCCAGCAGTTATCATGGGGCAGGGGGCCATCAGCCCCAGCATTTT. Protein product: CASSYHGAGGHQPQHF.